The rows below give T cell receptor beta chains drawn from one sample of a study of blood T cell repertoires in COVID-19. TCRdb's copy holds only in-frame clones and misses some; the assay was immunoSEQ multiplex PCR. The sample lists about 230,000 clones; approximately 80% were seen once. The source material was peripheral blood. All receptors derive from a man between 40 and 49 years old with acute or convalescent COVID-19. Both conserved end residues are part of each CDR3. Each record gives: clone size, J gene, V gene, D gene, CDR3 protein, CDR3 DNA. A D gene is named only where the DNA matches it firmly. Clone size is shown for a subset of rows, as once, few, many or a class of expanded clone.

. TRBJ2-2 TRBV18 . CASSSSGYTGELFF TGTGCCAGCTCATCATCAGGGTACACCGGGGAGCTGTTTTTT
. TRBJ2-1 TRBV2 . CASRELPPNEQFF TGTGCCAGCAGGGAACTTCCTCCCAATGAGCAGTTCTTC
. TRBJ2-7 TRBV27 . CASSLSAAAYEQYF TGTGCCAGCAGTTTGTCGGCGGCAGCCTACGAGCAGTACTTC
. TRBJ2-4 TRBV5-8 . CASSPGLAGNIQYF TGTGCCAGCAGCCCGGGTCTAGCCGGGAACATTCAGTACTTC
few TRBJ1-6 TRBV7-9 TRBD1 CASSPDRGREIINSPLHF TGTGCCAGCAGCCCGGACAGGGGGCGCGAAATAATCAATTCACCCCTCCACTTT
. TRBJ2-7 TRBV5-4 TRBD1 CASSLGTGGLDRQYF TGTGCCAGCAGCTTGGGTACAGGGGGACTCGATCGGCAGTACTTC
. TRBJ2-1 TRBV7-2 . CASSLGKRSEQFF TGTGCCAGCAGCTTAGGGAAGCGCAGTGAGCAGTTCTTC
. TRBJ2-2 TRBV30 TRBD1 CAWSSWQGAGELFF TGTGCCTGGAGTTCCTGGCAGGGGGCGGGGGAGCTGTTTTTT
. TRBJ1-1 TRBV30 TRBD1 CAWSQDRGVTEAFF TGTGCCTGGAGCCAGGACAGGGGGGTAACTGAAGCTTTCTTT
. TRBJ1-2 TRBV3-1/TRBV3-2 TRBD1 CASSHSGTGHGYTF TGTGCCAGCAGCCACTCCGGGACAGGGCATGGCTACACCTTC
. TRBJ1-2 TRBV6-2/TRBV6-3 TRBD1 CASSPGTGQVIVEGYTF TGTGCCAGCAGCCCCGGGACAGGTCAGGTCATCGTTGAGGGCTACACCTTC
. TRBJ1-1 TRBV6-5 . CASSYPGTYEAFF TGTGCCAGCAGTTACCCCGGGACATATGAAGCTTTCTTT
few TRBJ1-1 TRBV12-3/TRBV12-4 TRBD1 CASGWTGGSEAFF TGTGCCAGCGGCTGGACAGGGGGCTCTGAAGCTTTCTTT
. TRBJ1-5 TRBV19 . CASSIRGSGNQPQHF TGTGCCAGTAGTATTCGAGGGTCCGGGAATCAGCCCCAGCATTTT
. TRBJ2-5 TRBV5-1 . CASSLSQTPETQYF TGCGCCAGCAGCTTGAGTCAGACACCAGAGACCCAGTACTTC
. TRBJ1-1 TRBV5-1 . CASSLESTGRETEAFF TGCGCCAGCAGCCTGGAGAGCACAGGGCGAGAAACTGAAGCTTTCTTT
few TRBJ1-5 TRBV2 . CASSTGWGNHSNQPQHF TGTGCCAGCAGTACGGGGTGGGGTAATCATAGCAATCAGCCCCAGCATTTT
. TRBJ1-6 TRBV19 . CASSFTGSGNSPLHF TGTGCCAGTAGTTTTACAGGTAGTGGAAATTCACCCCTCCACTTT
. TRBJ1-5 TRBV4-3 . CASSQDQGRNQPQHF TGCGCCAGCAGCCAAGATCAGGGCCGCAATCAGCCCCAGCATTTT
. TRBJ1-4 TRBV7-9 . CASSLAVGDEKLFF TGTGCCAGCAGCTTAGCAGTAGGAGATGAAAAACTGTTTTTT
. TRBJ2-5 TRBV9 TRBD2 CASSAGGLAEGETQYF TGTGCCAGCAGCGCCGGTGGACTAGCCGAAGGGGAGACCCAGTACTTC
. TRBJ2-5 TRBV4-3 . CASSQGLPSQETQYF TGCGCCAGCAGCCAAGGGTTGCCTAGCCAAGAGACCCAGTACTTC
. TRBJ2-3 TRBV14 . CASSQAREHITDTQYF TGTGCCAGCAGCCAAGCCCGGGAGCATATCACAGATACGCAGTATTTT
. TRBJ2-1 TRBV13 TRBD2 CASSSVAGGQPTHNEQFF TGTGCCAGCAGCTCAGTAGCGGGAGGCCAACCTACGCACAATGAGCAGTTCTTC
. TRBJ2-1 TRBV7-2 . CASTNRAGMVGNEQFF TGTGCCAGCACCAATCGGGCGGGAATGGTCGGCAATGAGCAGTTCTTC
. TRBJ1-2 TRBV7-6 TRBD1 CASSLGQSRGYTF TGTGCCAGCAGCTTGGGACAGTCCCGGGGCTACACCTTC
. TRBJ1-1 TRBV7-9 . CASSLQASSTEAFF TGTGCCAGCAGCTTGCAGGCGTCCAGCACTGAAGCTTTCTTT
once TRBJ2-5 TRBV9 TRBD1 CASSVGTGGFQETQYF TGTGCCAGCAGCGTAGGGACAGGGGGCTTCCAAGAGACCCAGTACTTC
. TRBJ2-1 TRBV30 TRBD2 CAWGLAGSYNEQFF TGTGCCTGGGGACTAGCGGGATCCTACAATGAGCAGTTCTTC
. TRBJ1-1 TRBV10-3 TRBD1 CAISENLSGGLNTEAFF TGTGCCATCAGTGAGAACCTGTCAGGGGGTTTGAACACTGAAGCTTTCTTT
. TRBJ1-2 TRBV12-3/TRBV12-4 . CASSLNGQGYTF TGTGCCAGCAGTTTAAACGGACAGGGCTACACCTTC
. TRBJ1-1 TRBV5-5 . CASIMGRSNTEAFF TGTGCCAGCATCATGGGGCGATCGAACACTGAAGCTTTCTTT
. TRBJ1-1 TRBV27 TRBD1 CASSLFRDRGTEAFF TGTGCCAGCAGTTTATTCCGGGACAGGGGCACTGAAGCTTTCTTT
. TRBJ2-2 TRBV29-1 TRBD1 CSVESGQFTGELFF TGCAGCGTCGAATCGGGACAGTTCACCGGGGAGCTGTTTTTT
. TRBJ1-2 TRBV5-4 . CASASGQSDGYTF TGTGCCAGTGCCTCGGGTCAGAGCGATGGCTACACCTTC
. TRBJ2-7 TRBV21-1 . CASSPGRGQGREQYF TGTGCCAGCAGCCCTGGAAGGGGACAGGGGAGGGAGCAGTACTTC
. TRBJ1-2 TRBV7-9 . CASSPDTDVNYGYTF TGTGCCAGCAGCCCCGACACGGATGTTAACTATGGCTACACCTTC